Listed here are 11 T cell receptor beta chains from one sample, sequenced in a study of memory CD4+ T cells and cytomegalovirus serostatus. The sort gate was single viable CD3+CD4+CD8-CD45RO+ cells for memory CD4+ T cells. Assay: immunoSEQ multiplex PCR; the TCRdb copy retains only in-frame clones and omits some. This table has tens of thousands of clones, about 70% appearing once. The specimen was memory CD4+ T cells from blood. The receptors here all came from an adult in good health and CMV-seropositive.

The chain has TRBV9 and TRBJ1-4; D not certain. Trimming shortened V by 2 bases and J by 8 bases, and 10 bases separated the two germline ends. This CDR3 comprises 13 residues. CDR1 and CDR2 from the germline V gene are SGDLS and YYNGEE. The CDR3 reads CASSVHPSEKLFF. The CDR3 bases are TGTGCCAGCAGCGTCCACCCCTCAGAAAAACTGTTTTTT. Complete variable domain (other parts from reference TRBV9 and TRBJ1-4): DSGVTQTPKHLITATGQRVTLRCSPRSGDLSVYWYQQSLDQGLQFLIQYYNGEERAKGNILERFSAQQFPDLHSELNLSSLELGDSALYFCASSVHPSEKLFFGSGTQLSVL.

J is TRBJ2-5 and V is TRBV2, with unresolved D. V was shortened by 5 bases and J by 2 bases, with 12 bases between the two germline ends. CDR1 is SNHLY and CDR2 is FYNNEI in the germline V gene. This CDR3 spans 14 amino acids. The CDR3 is CASSPLWVQETQYF. The CDR3 DNA is TGTGCCAGCAGTCCGCTCTGGGTACAAGAGACCCAGTACTTC.

This rearrangement joins TRBV19 to TRBJ2-6, with D unclear. The CDR3 sequence is 16 residues long. Per germline, CDR1 LNHDA and CDR2 SQIVND (reference sequence). V dropped 3 bases and J dropped 2 bases, with 11 bases sitting between them. The CDR3 loop reads CASSIWISTGANVLTF. CDR3 nucleotides: TGTGCCAGTAGTATTTGGATTTCAACTGGGGCCAACGTCCTGACTTTC.

This chain joins TRBV6-6 and TRBJ1-5; no clear D. CDR3 size: 15 residues. Trimming cost V 0 bases and J 4 bases, with 10 bases left between them. Germline V gene data show CDR1 as MNHNY and CDR2 as SVGAGI (reference sequence). This CDR3 reads CASSYSGTQNQPQHF. For the CDR3, the DNA is TGTGCCAGCAGTTACTCGGGCACTCAAAATCAGCCCCAGCATTTT.

This chain links TRBV4-2 with TRBJ2-7; 11 bases are a match to TRBD2. The V and J ends lost 4 bases and 3 bases, in that order; junction bases with no gene match: 2. Per germline, CDR1 LGHNA and CDR2 YNFKEQ. This CDR3 spans 14 amino acids. CDR3 amino acids: CASSLSGGVYEQYF. The DNA of the CDR3 is TGTGCCAGCAGCCTTAGCGGGGGGGTCTACGAGCAGTACTTC.

The chain links TRBV29-1 to TRBJ1-1; D gene unclear. The CDR3 runs 11 residues. From germline, CDR1 is SQVTM and CDR2 ANQGSEA. This CDR3 reads CSSQMNTEAFF. CDR3 in DNA: TGCAGTTCTCAGATGAACACTGAAGCTTTCTTT.

The table lists this clone with a few counts. CDR3 nucleotide sequence: TGTGCCAGCACCCGAGGGACAGGGAACACTGAAGCTTTCTTT. Protein: CASTRGTGNTEAFF. The genes are TRBV7-9 and TRBJ1-1, with TRBD1 identical over 8 bases. The CDR3 sequence is 14 residues long. CDR1 and CDR2 (germline): SEHNR, FQNEAQ (reference sequence). V was pared by 7 bases and J by 1 base, with 5 bases of the junction left unmatched.

The rearrangement joins TRBV6-4 to TRBJ2-3; 8 bases map to TRBD2. This CDR3 comprises 15 residues. The J segment lost 5 bases and the V segment lost 2 bases, leaving 6 bases of the junction unmatched. Germline V lookup: CDR1 MRHNA, CDR2 SNTAGT. DNA for the CDR3: TGTGCCAGCAGTGACGCCTACGGGGGGGAAGATACGCAGTATTTT. Its protein is CASSDAYGGEDTQYF.

The chain combines TRBV5-1 with TRBJ2-3; possibly TRBD1 for D (6 bases). With 0 bases removed from V and 2 bases from J, the gap between germline ends came to 13 bases. This CDR3 is built from 16 residues. Looked up from germline, CDR1 is SGHRS and CDR2 is YFSETQ. The CDR3 reads CASSLGQAVTTDTQYF. DNA for the CDR3: TGCGCCAGCAGCTTGGGACAGGCGGTAACCACAGATACGCAGTATTTT. The full variable domain, rest sourced from reference TRBV5-1 and TRBJ2-3, is KAGVTQTPRYLIKTRGQQVTLSCSPISGHRSVSWYQQTPGQGLQFLFEYFSETQRNKGNFPGRFSGRQFSNSRSEMNVSTLELGDSALYLCASSLGQAVTTDTQYFGPGTRLTVL.

The V gene is TRBV7-5, the J gene TRBJ1-1; the table's D call, TRBD1, was not checked against the DNA. TRBV7-5 is a pseudogene. This CDR3 is built from 18 residues. The chain's CDR3 is CARSQPPGQGAMNTEAFF. The CDR3, as DNA: TGTGCCAGAAGCCAACCACCGGGACAGGGGGCGATGAACACTGAAGCTTTCTTT.

The genes are TRBV7-9 and TRBJ1-2; D not resolved. The CDR3 loop spans 15 amino acids. Germline loops: CDR1 SEHNR, CDR2 FQNEAQ (reference sequence). V lost 6 bases, J lost 3 bases, and 17 bases lay in between. The CDR3 protein is CASSPARRSDYGYTF. CDR3 sequence (DNA): TGTGCCAGCAGTCCGGCCAGGAGATCTGACTATGGCTACACCTTC.